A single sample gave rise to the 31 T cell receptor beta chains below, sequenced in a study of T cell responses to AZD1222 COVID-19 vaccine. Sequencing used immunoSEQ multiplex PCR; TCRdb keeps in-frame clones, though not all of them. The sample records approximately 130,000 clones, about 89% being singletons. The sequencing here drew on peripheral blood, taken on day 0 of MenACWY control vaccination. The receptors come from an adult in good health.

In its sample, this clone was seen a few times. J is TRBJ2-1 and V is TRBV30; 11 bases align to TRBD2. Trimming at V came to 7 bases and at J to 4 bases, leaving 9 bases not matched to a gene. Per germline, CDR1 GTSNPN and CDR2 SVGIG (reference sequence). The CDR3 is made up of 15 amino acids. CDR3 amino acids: CASRMGLAAYNEQFF. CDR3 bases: TGTGCCTCCAGAATGGGACTAGCGGCATACAATGAGCAGTTCTTC.

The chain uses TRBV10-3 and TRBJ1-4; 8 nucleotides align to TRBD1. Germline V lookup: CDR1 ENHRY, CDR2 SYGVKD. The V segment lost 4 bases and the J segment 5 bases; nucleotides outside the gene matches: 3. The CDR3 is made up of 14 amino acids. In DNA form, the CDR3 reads TGTGCCATCAGTGTTCGACAGGGGAATGAAAAACTGTTTTTT. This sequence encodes CAISVRQGNEKLFF.

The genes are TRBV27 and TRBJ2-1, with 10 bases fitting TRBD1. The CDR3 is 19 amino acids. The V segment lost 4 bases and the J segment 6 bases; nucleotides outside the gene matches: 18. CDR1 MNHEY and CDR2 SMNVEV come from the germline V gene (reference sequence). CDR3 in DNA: TGTGCCAGCAGTTCCACCTCGCGAAACCGCGGACAGGGGGTCAATGAGCAGTTCTTC. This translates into CASSSTSRNRGQGVNEQFF.

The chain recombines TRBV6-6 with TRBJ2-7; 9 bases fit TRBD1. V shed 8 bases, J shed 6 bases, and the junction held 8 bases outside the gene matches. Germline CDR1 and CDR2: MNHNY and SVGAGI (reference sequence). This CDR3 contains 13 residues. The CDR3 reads CASLNRGLSEQYF. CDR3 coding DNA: TGTGCCAGCCTCAACAGGGGGCTCTCCGAGCAGTACTTC.

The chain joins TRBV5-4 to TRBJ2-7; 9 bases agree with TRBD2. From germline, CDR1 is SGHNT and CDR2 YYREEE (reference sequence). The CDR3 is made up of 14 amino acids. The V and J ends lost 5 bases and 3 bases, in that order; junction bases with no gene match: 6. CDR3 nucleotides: TGTGCCAGCAGAATTAGCGGGAGCCGCTACGAGCAGTACTTC. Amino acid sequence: CASRISGSRYEQYF.

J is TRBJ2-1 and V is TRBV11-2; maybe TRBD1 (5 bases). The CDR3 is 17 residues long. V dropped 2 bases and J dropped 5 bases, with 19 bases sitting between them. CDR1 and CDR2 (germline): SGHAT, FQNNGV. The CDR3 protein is CASSLYPGVGADNEQFF. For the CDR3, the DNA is TGTGCCAGCAGCTTATATCCAGGAGTTGGGGCGGACAATGAGCAGTTCTTC.

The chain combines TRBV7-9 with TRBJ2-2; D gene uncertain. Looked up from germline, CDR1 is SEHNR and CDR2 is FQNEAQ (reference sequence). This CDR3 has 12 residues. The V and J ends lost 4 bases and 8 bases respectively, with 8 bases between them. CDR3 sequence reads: CASSSPRGELFF. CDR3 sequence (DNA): TGTGCCAGCAGCTCACCTCGGGGGGAGCTGTTTTTT.

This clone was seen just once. CDR3 region: CASSLDWTGELFF. CDR3 DNA: TGTGCCAGCAGCTTGGACTGGACCGGGGAGCTGTTTTTT. The chain has TRBV7-3 and TRBJ2-2; TRBD2 might be the D (5 bases). Germline V gives CDR1 SGHTA, CDR2 FQGTGA. Trimming cost V 3 bases and J 5 bases, with 7 bases left between them. The CDR3 is 13 amino acids.

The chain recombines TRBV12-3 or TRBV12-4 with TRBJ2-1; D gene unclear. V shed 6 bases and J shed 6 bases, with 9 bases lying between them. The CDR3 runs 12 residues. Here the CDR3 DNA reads TGTGCCAGCAGCCCTGACATCAATGAGCAGTTCTTC. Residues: CASSPDINEQFF.

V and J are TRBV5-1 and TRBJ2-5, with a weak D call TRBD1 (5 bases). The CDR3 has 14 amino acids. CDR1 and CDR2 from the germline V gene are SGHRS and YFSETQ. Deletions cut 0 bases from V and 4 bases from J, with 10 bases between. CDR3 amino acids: CASSLGSRAETQYF. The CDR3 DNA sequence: TGCGCCAGCAGCTTGGGATCCAGGGCAGAGACCCAGTACTTC.

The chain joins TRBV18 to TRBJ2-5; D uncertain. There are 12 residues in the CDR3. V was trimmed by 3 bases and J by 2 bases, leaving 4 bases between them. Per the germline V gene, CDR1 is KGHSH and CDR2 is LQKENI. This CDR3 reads CASSPEQETQYF. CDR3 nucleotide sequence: TGTGCCAGCTCACCCGAGCAAGAGACCCAGTACTTC.

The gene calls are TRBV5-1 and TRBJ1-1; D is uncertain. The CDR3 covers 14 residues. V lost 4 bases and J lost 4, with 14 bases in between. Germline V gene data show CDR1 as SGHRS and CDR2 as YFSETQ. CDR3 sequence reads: CASSPRREGTEAFF. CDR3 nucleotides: TGCGCCAGCAGCCCAAGACGGGAGGGCACTGAAGCTTTCTTT.

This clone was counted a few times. In DNA, the CDR3 is TGTGCCAGCAGCTTAACGAGCACGACCTACGAGCAGTACTTC. Residues: CASSLTSTTYEQYF. The rearrangement uses TRBV7-9 and TRBJ2-7; no clear D. Trimming took 2 bases from V and 2 from J, leaving 10 bases between them. The CDR3 runs to 14 residues. In germline, CDR1 is SEHNR, CDR2 FQNEAQ (reference sequence).

CDR3 protein: CASSSDRTYEQYF. CDR3 bases: TGTGCCAGTAGTTCGGACAGGACCTACGAGCAGTACTTC. The J gene is TRBJ2-7, the V gene TRBV19, with 7 bases identical to TRBD1. The germline V gene encodes CDR1 LNHDA and CDR2 SQIVND (reference sequence). J was trimmed by 2 bases and V by 5 bases; bases with no gene match: 3. CDR3 length: 13 residues.

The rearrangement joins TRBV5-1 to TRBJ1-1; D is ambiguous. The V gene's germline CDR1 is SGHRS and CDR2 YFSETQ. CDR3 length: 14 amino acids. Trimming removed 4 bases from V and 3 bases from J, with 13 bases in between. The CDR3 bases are TGCGCCAGCAGCAATCGGGGATCGGACACTGAAGCTTTCTTT. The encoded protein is CASSNRGSDTEAFF.

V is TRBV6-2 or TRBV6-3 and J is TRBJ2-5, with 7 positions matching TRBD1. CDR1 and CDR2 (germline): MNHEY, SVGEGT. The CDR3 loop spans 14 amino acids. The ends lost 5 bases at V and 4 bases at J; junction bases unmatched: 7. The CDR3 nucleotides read TGTGCCAGCAGTACCCGGGACAGCTCAGAGACCCAGTACTTC. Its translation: CASSTRDSSETQYF.

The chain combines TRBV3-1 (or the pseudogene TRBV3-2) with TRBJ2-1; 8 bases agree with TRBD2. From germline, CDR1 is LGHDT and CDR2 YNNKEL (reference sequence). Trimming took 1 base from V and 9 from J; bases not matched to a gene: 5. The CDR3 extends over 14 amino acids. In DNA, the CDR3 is TGTGCCAGCAGCCAAGCGGGAGGGTTTAGTGAGCAGTTCTTC. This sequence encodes CASSQAGGFSEQFF.

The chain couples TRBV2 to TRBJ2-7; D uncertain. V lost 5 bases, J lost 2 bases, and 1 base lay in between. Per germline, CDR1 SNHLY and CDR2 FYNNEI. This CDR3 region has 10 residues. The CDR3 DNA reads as TGTGCCAGCAGTACCTACGAGCAGTACTTC. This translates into CASSTYEQYF.

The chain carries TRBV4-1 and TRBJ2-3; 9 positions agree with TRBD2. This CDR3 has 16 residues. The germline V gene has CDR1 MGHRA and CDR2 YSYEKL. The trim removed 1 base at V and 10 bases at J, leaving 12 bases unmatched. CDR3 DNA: TGCGCCAGCAGCCAAGTTGGGCGGGAGGGCCTAGGTGCGCAGTATTTT. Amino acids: CASSQVGREGLGAQYF.

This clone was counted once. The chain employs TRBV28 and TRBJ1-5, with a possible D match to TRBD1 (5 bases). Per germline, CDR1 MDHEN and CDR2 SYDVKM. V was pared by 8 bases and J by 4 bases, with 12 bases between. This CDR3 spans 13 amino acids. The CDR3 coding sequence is TGTGCCAGCCAACCTCCAGGGAATCAGCCCCAGCATTTT. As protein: CASQPPGNQPQHF. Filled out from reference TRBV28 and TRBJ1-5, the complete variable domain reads DVKVTQSSRYLVKRTGEKVFLECVQDMDHENMFWYRQDPGLGLRLIYFSYDVKMKEKGDIPEGYSVSREKKERFSLILESASTNQTSMYLCASQPPGNQPQHFGDGTRLSIL.

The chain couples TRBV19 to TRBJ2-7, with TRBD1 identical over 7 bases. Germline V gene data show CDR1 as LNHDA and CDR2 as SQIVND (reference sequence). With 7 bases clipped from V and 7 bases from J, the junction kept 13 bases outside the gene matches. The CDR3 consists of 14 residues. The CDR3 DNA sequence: TGTGCCAGTACCGAGGGGGCAGATCTTGGAGAGCAGTACTTC. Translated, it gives CASTEGADLGEQYF.

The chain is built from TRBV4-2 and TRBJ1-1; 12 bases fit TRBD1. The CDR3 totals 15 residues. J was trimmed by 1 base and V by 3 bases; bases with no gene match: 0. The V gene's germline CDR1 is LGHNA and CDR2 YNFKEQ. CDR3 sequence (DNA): TGTGCCAGCAGCCAGGGACAGGGGGCGAACACTGAAGCTTTCTTT. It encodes CASSQGQGANTEAFF.

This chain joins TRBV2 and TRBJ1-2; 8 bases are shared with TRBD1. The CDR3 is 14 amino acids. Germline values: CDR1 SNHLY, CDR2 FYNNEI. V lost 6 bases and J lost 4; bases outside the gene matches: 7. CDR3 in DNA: TGTGCCAGCAGGAGGCAGGGGGCGTTCTATGGCTACACCTTC. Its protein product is CASRRQGAFYGYTF.

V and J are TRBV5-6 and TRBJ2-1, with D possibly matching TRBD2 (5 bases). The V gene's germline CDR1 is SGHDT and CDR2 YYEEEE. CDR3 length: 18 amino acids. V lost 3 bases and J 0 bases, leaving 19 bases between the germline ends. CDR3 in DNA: TGTGCCAGCAGCTCCTTTAGGAGGCGGCAGAGCTCCTACAATGAGCAGTTCTTC. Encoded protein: CASSSFRRRQSSYNEQFF.

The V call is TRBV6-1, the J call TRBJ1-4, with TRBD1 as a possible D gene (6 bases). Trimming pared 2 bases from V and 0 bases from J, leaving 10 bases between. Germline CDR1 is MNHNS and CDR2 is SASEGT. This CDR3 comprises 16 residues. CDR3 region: CASSEQGQATNEKLFF. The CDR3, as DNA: TGTGCCAGCAGTGAACAGGGACAAGCAACTAATGAAAAACTGTTTTTT.

The DNA for the CDR3 is TGTGCCAGCAGCCGAACAGTGGAAAACTATGGCTACACCTTC. This encodes CASSRTVENYGYTF. The chain combines TRBV6-2 or TRBV6-3 with TRBJ1-2; no definite D call. Trimming left V 6 bases short and J 2 bases short, with 13 bases between. The CDR3 totals 14 residues. Germline V CDR1 and CDR2: MNHEY, SVGEGT.

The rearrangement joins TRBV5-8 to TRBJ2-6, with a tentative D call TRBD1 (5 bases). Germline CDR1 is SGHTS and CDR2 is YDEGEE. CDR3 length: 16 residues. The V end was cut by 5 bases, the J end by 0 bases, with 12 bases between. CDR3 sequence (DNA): TGTGCCAGCAGGGGGCGGCGAATCTCTGGGGCCAACGTCCTGACTTTC. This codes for CASRGRRISGANVLTF. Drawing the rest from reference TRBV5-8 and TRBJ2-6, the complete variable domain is EAGVTQSPTHLIKTRGQQATLRCSPISGHTSVYWYQQALGLGLQFLLWYDEGEERNRGNFPPRFSGRQFPNYSSELNVNALELEDSALYLCASRGRRISGANVLTFGAGSRLTVL.

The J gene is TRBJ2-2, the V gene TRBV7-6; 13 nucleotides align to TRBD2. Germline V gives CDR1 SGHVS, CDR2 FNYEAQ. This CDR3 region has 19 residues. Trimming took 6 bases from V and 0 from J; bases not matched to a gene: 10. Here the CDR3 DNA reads TGTGCCAGCAGTCACCGGACTAGCGGGAGTATATCGAACACCGGGGAGCTGTTTTTT. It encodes CASSHRTSGSISNTGELFF.

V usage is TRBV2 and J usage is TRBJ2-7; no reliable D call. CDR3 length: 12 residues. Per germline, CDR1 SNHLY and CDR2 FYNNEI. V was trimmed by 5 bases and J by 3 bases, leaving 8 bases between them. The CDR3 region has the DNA TGTGCCAGCAGTAAAAATAACTACGAGCAGTACTTC. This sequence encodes CASSKNNYEQYF. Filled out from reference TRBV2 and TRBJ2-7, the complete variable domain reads EPEVTQTPSHQVTQMGQEVILRCVPISNHLYFYWYRQILGQKVEFLVSFYNNEISEKSEIFDDQFSVERPDGSNFTLKIRSTKLEDSAMYFCASSKNNYEQYFGPGTRLTVT.

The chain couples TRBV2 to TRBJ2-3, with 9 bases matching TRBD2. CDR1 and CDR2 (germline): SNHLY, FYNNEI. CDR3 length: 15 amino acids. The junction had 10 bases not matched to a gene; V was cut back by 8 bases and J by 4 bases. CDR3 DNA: TGTGCCAGCCTCCCTAGCGGGATGTCAGCAGATACGCAGTATTTT. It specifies CASLPSGMSADTQYF. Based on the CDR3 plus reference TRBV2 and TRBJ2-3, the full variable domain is EPEVTQTPSHQVTQMGQEVILRCVPISNHLYFYWYRQILGQKVEFLVSFYNNEISEKSEIFDDQFSVERPDGSNFTLKIRSTKLEDSAMYFCASLPSGMSADTQYFGPGTRLTVL.

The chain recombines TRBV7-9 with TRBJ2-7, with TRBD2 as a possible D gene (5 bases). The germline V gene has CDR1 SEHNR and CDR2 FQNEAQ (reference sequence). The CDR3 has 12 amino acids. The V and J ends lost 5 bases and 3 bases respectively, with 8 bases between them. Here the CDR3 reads CASSLTSYEQYF. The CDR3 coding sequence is TGTGCCAGCAGCCTAACTAGCTACGAGCAGTACTTC.